This TCR beta chain is from a study of T cells in Graves' hyperthyroidism and ophthalmopathy. RNA transcripts were the template for amplifying TCR beta CDR3 regions. HTBI primers were employed in a first-round RT-PCR of the TCR CDR3. TCRdb passed the multiplex PCR reads through MiXCR, listing each CDR3 protein once. Altogether hundreds of thousands of distinct CDR3 sequences are present, around 39% being singletons, with the ten largest covering approximately 8.7%. Germline loops: CDR1 SNHLY, CDR2 FYNNEI. The V end lost 6 bases, the J end lost 8 bases, and 5 bases lay between the germline ends. This CDR3 is built from 11 residues. Many counts were recorded for this clonotype.

The chain links TRBV2 to TRBJ1-6; D call uncertain. The TCR was taken from a man between 18 and 35 years old with Graves' hyperthyroidism. The sequencing sample was made of blood. Written as DNA, the CDR3 is TGTGCCAGCAGGCACGATTCACCCCTCCACTTT. Its translation: CASRHDSPLHF.